Sequencing of this T cell receptor beta chain was carried out in a study of CD8 T cells in Susac syndrome (dated by TCRdb to the late 2010s). About the full investigation: Repertoire sequencing was used to test whether CD8+ T cell activation and differentiation in Susac syndrome was antigen driven. CD8+ T cell repertoire clonality was compared between some 13 healthy donors, approximately 14 Susac syndrome patients and approximately 15 multiple sclerosis patients.

Broader findings and caveats from the paper: The study acknowledged that relatively few individuals were included in the TCR sequencing and HLA analysis.

RNA was extracted using the RNeasy kit, and about 0.5 to 1 microgram was reverse transcribed with random hexamers. TCR beta CDR3 regions were amplified with the immunoSEQ multiplex PCR assay covering 54 Vbeta and 13 Jbeta segments. PCR amplification bias was corrected using a synthetic template baseline for primer optimization and computational correction. The original methods were these. Only productive sequences were kept, with reads annotated to V, D and J genes according to IMGT and analyzed in immunoSEQ Analyzer. Clonality was computed as one minus Shannon entropy normalized by log2 of the number of productive unique sequences. Public and private clones were assessed among the 100 most prevalent clones of each patient and control. A clone was defined as Susac-specific if it was absent from the healthy and MS cohorts, from roughly 990 published viral clones and from other ImmuneACCESS disease sequences. TCRdb redid the processing of the public reads, applying fastp at Q25 and MiXCR, and retained in-frame beta chains. Merged by CDR3 protein, the rows form single entries marked with the most common genes and DNA. The V and J calls, along with clone size, are taken from TCRdb and not from the paper's own processing. Counted in this sample were about 130,000 distinct CDR3 sequences; approximately 93% of them appeared once. Of the sample, over 0.3% falls within the top ten clones.

From the cysteine through the phenylalanine, the CDR3 covers 13 amino acids. The DNA shown is the 39-base CDR3, in frame from base 1. Cut back by 3 bases and 2 bases, the V and J ends lie 8 bases apart. CDR1 MGHRA and CDR2 YSYEKL are derived from the germline V gene. High-throughput TCR beta sequencing profiled peripheral blood CD8+ and CD4+ T cells from healthy donors, Susac syndrome patients and multiple sclerosis patients. Treatment-naive patients with stable or active relapsing-remitting disease fulfilling revised McDonald criteria were used as multiple sclerosis controls. Bulk CD8+ and CD4+ T cells were purified by magnetic negative isolation, while CD8+ TEMRA cells were enriched using FACS. Blood was drawn into EDTA tubes, processed within 24 hours, and PBMCs were isolated by density gradient centrifugation. PBMCs intended for TCR sequencing were cryopreserved in liquid nitrogen and thawed later in a water bath at 37 degrees C. The sorted or isolated CD4+, CD8+ and CD8+ TEMRA cells had a purity of 90% or higher.

In regard to this clonotype: Its antigen remains undetermined. No base quality information exists; no much larger clone differs at one position.

Sequencing was done on a sample of CD8+ T cells from PBMCs. The chain couples TRBV4-1 to TRBJ2-7, with the D segment identity uncertain. The source is a human donor with multiple sclerosis. The nucleotide sequence is TGCGCCAGCAGCCAGGATCTTCCCTACGAGCAGTACTTC. It translates to CASSQDLPYEQYF.